The 22 T cell receptor beta chains below come from one sample, sequenced in a study of lymphopenia after photon versus proton radiotherapy. The data were produced by immunoSEQ multiplex PCR, yet TCRdb's version contains in-frame clones alone and is incomplete. Among 17,000 or so clones listed, about 88% were seen once. The sequenced sample was peripheral blood, obtained from a patient treated with proton-based radiotherapy. Every receptor here comes from a man between 65 and 85 years old with pancreatic cancer.

The chain employs TRBV6-6 and TRBJ1-3; the match to TRBD1 covers 7 bases. The length of the CDR3 is 16 residues. The trim removed 5 bases at V and 3 bases at J, leaving 10 bases unmatched. Germline V gene data show CDR1 as MNHNY and CDR2 as SVGAGI (reference sequence). The CDR3 sequence is CASSGLDREGGNTIYF. The CDR3, as DNA: TGTGCCAGCAGTGGATTAGACAGGGAGGGTGGAAACACCATATATTTT.

J is TRBJ1-2 and V is TRBV7-9, with 9 bases lining up with TRBD1. V lost 3 bases to trimming and J lost 2 bases; unmatched junction nucleotides: 1. Germline V gene lookup returns CDR1 SEHNR and CDR2 FQNEAQ (reference sequence). The CDR3 has 14 residues. CDR3 loop: CASSFGTGNYGYTF. The DNA for the CDR3 is TGTGCCAGCAGCTTCGGGACAGGGAACTATGGCTACACCTTC.

There are a few counts of this clone. This rearrangement joins TRBV13 to TRBJ2-3; TRBD1 is a possible D gene (6 bases). This CDR3 spans 14 amino acids. Looked up from germline, CDR1 is PRHDT and CDR2 is FYEKMQ (reference sequence). With 1 base removed from V and 3 bases from J, the gap between germline ends came to 8 bases. The CDR3 here is CASSLVRGTDTQYF. CDR3 coding DNA: TGTGCCAGCAGCTTAGTGAGGGGGACAGATACGCAGTATTTT. Looking up the rest from reference TRBV13 and TRBJ2-3 gives the full variable domain: AAGVIQSPRHLIKEKRETATLKCYPIPRHDTVYWYQQGPGQDPQFLISFYEKMQSDKGSIPDRFSAQQFSDYHSELNMSSLELGDSALYFCASSLVRGTDTQYFGPGTRLTVL.

The chain has TRBV7-3 and TRBJ1-3; possible D gene TRBD1, 5 bases. Trimming took off 3 bases at V and 0 bases at J, with 12 bases between the two ends. The CDR3 sequence is 16 residues long. Looked up from germline, CDR1 is SGHTA and CDR2 is FQGTGA. DNA of the CDR3: TGTGCCAGCAGCTTTGGGGCAGGGAGCTCTGGAAACACCATATATTTT. Residues: CASSFGAGSSGNTIYF.

The chain links TRBV6-1 to TRBJ2-3, with 11 positions matching TRBD2. The ends lost 8 bases at V and 6 bases at J; junction bases unmatched: 10. The CDR3 has 15 amino acids. Germline CDR1 MNHNS, CDR2 SASEGT. The CDR3 spells CASRPFSGRADTQYF. CDR3 DNA sequence: TGTGCCAGCCGCCCGTTTAGCGGGAGGGCCGATACGCAGTATTTT.

The rearrangement uses TRBV29-1 and TRBJ2-1; 9 bases agree with TRBD1. Unmatched junction bases numbered 10, after V lost 7 bases and J lost 3 bases. This CDR3 has 15 amino acids. Germline CDR1 and CDR2: SQVTM and ANQGSEA. DNA of the CDR3: TGCAGCGGGGGACAGGGAAGGGAACACTACAATGAGCAGTTCTTC. Protein product: CSGGQGREHYNEQFF.

The V gene is TRBV19, the J gene TRBJ1-2, with TRBD1 identical over 8 bases. V was clipped by 7 bases and J by 2 bases; unmatched bases: 9. The germline V gene encodes CDR1 LNHDA and CDR2 SQIVND (reference sequence). The CDR3 spans 15 residues. This CDR3 is CASNSQGAINYGYTF. CDR3 in DNA: TGTGCCAGTAACTCGCAGGGGGCGATAAACTATGGCTACACCTTC.

The rearrangement uses TRBV2 and TRBJ2-7; maybe TRBD2 (5 bases). CDR3 length: 16 amino acids. Germline CDR1 and CDR2: SNHLY and FYNNEI. Trimming stripped 3 bases from V and 0 bases from J, with 15 bases between. Written as DNA, the CDR3 is TGTGCCAGCAGTGAGGCGAGCGGTATTAGCTCCTACGAGCAGTACTTC. It yields the protein CASSEASGISSYEQYF.

The chain combines TRBV13 with TRBJ1-3; D ambiguous. CDR3 length equals 13 residues. Germline values: CDR1 PRHDT, CDR2 FYEKMQ (reference sequence). Between the trimmed V and J ends, which lost 4 bases and 6 bases, there was a span of 10 bases. The CDR3 nucleotides read TGTGCCAGCAGCTCCGTCCGGGCAAACACCATATATTTT. Residues: CASSSVRANTIYF.

V is TRBV5-1 and J is TRBJ1-1; D uncertain. This CDR3 is built from 13 residues. V was shortened by 6 bases and J by 1 base, with 10 bases between the two germline ends. The germline V gene has CDR1 SGHRS and CDR2 YFSETQ. The CDR3 DNA is TGCGCCAGCAAACAGACGCCGAACACTGAAGCTTTCTTT. Translated: CASKQTPNTEAFF. Supplemented by reference TRBV5-1 and TRBJ1-1, the full variable domain reads KAGVTQTPRYLIKTRGQQVTLSCSPISGHRSVSWYQQTPGQGLQFLFEYFSETQRNKGNFPGRFSGRQFSNSRSEMNVSTLELGDSALYLCASKQTPNTEAFFGQGTRLTVV.

This chain links TRBV10-3 with TRBJ1-4; tentatively, D is TRBD1 (5 bases). The CDR3 contains 13 residues. With 11 bases removed from V and 11 bases from J, the gap between germline ends came to 21 bases. Germline V gene sequence: CDR1 ENHRY, CDR2 SYGVKD. This CDR3 reads CALPRFSEGKLFF. CDR3 DNA: TGTGCCCTACCTAGATTTAGTGAGGGGAAACTGTTTTTT.

This chain connects TRBV6-1 to TRBJ2-5; 8 nucleotides line up with TRBD1. Unmatched junction bases numbered 10, after V lost 5 bases and J lost 5 bases. Germline V CDR1 and CDR2: MNHNS, SASEGT. The CDR3 is 15 amino acids. The CDR3 nucleotides are TGTGCCAGCAGTCATTCGACAGGGGATGTGGAGACCCAGTACTTC. Residues: CASSHSTGDVETQYF.

The CDR3: CASGRGIDTEAFF. The CDR3 DNA sequence: TGCGCCAGCGGACGCGGGATAGACACTGAAGCTTTCTTT. The chain has TRBV5-1 and TRBJ1-1, with D unclear. Germline V CDR1 and CDR2: SGHRS, YFSETQ. Trimming pared 7 bases from V and 3 bases from J, leaving 13 bases between. This CDR3 contains 13 residues.

J is TRBJ1-1 and V is TRBV5-4, with D possibly TRBD1 on 6 matching bases. V was shortened by 1 base and J by 3 bases, with 10 bases between the two germline ends. Per the germline V gene, CDR1 is SGHNT and CDR2 is YYREEE (reference sequence). The CDR3 sequence is 14 residues long. The CDR3 DNA reads TGTGCCAGCAGCTTGTGGGGGGCGGACACTGAAGCTTTCTTT. Translated: CASSLWGADTEAFF. Together with reference TRBV5-4 and TRBJ1-1, the CDR3 gives the full variable domain: ETGVTQSPTHLIKTRGQQVTLRCSSQSGHNTVSWYQQALGQGPQFIFQYYREEENGRGNFPPRFSGLQFPNYSSELNVNALELDDSALYLCASSLWGADTEAFFGQGTRLTVV.

The genes are TRBV7-9 and TRBJ2-2, with 9 nucleotides matching TRBD1. The CDR3 extends over 16 amino acids. The V gene end was trimmed by 5 bases and the J gene end by 3 bases; junction bases not matched to a gene: 7. The germline V gene has CDR1 SEHNR and CDR2 FQNEAQ (reference sequence). In nucleotides, the CDR3 is TGTGCCAGCAGCCAAGGGACAGGGTTTTACACCGGGGAGCTGTTTTTT. Protein sequence: CASSQGTGFYTGELFF.

The chain links TRBV2 to TRBJ2-5; D unclear. The V end lost 8 bases, the J end lost 5 bases, and 15 bases lay between the germline ends. Germline V gives CDR1 SNHLY, CDR2 FYNNEI. The CDR3 runs 13 residues. The CDR3 DNA follows: TGTGCCAGCCAGGTCCCTGATAGGGAGACCCAGTACTTC. Its protein is CASQVPDRETQYF. The complete variable domain, with remaining parts taken from reference TRBV2 and TRBJ2-5, reads EPEVTQTPSHQVTQMGQEVILRCVPISNHLYFYWYRQILGQKVEFLVSFYNNEISEKSEIFDDQFSVERPDGSNFTLKIRSTKLEDSAMYFCASQVPDRETQYFGPGTRLLVL.

The chain carries TRBV5-1 and TRBJ2-2, with 7 bases identical to TRBD1. CDR3 length equals 15 residues. Germline CDR1 SGHRS, CDR2 YFSETQ. With V trimmed by 7 bases and J by 9 bases, 15 bases remained unmatched. The CDR3 DNA reads TGCGCCAGCGGAACAGGGGACGGTGGGGTCCGGGAGCTGTTTTTT. This gives the protein CASGTGDGGVRELFF.

The chain has TRBV5-1 and TRBJ2-3, with TRBD2 matching over 7 bases. The CDR3 totals 14 residues. Germline trimming cut 3 bases from V and 10 bases from J; bases unmatched to any gene: 11. Germline V gene lookup returns CDR1 SGHRS and CDR2 YFSETQ. The CDR3 DNA sequence: TGCGCCAGCAGCTGGCCAGAGAATGGGAGGGCGCAGTATTTT. It translates to CASSWPENGRAQYF.

CDR3 sequence reads: CASSIPISLTTNEKLFF. CDR3 coding DNA: TGTGCCAGTAGTATACCGATCTCGCTAACAACTAATGAAAAACTGTTTTTT. The chain is built from TRBV19 and TRBJ1-4; D not resolved. Germline CDR1 is LNHDA and CDR2 is SQIVND (reference sequence). CDR3 length: 17 residues. The germline V and J ends were trimmed by 2 bases and 0 bases, with 13 bases remaining between them.

The V and J genes are TRBV5-1 and TRBJ1-1; the D is unclear. In germline, CDR1 is SGHRS, CDR2 YFSETQ. The CDR3 totals 14 residues. V lost 2 bases to trimming and J lost 0 bases, with 8 bases between them. The DNA of the CDR3 is TGCGCCAGCAGCTTAGAGTGGGTGAACACTGAAGCTTTCTTT. It yields the protein CASSLEWVNTEAFF.

This chain joins TRBV5-8 and TRBJ2-1; 10 bases agree with TRBD2. With V trimmed by 2 bases and J by 9 bases, 5 bases remained unmatched. Germline lookup yields CDR1 SGHTS and CDR2 YDEGEE. The CDR3 covers 14 residues. The CDR3 coding sequence is TGTGCCAGCAGCTTCGGTAGCGGGGGGTTTGAGCAGTTCTTC. Encoded protein: CASSFGSGGFEQFF.

Worth noting for this clone: Distinct nucleotide sequences in the sample also encode this CDR3. The genes are TRBV5-1 and TRBJ2-1; tentative D call: TRBD2 (6 bases). Germline CDR1 reads SGHRS; CDR2 reads YFSETQ. With 1 base removed from V and 2 bases from J, the gap between germline ends came to 16 bases. The CDR3 spans 17 residues. CDR3 sequence: CASSLPPTGDAYNEQFF. Here the CDR3 DNA reads TGCGCCAGCAGCTTGCCTCCAACGGGAGACGCCTACAATGAGCAGTTCTTC.